These 10 T cell receptor beta chains were sequenced from one sample in a study of PD-1 blockade in classical Hodgkin lymphoma. TCRdb's copy holds only in-frame clones and misses some; the assay was immunoSEQ multiplex PCR. The table records about 14,000 clones, 82% of them present only once. The patients all showed relapse after autologous stem cell transplantation, while their brentuximab vedotin exposure varied. This specimen consisted of peripheral blood mononuclear cells (PBMCs), obtained at baseline. The receptors stem from a human donor with classical Hodgkin lymphoma.

The J gene is TRBJ2-1, the V gene TRBV11-2; 9 bases are a match to TRBD2. The CDR3 is made up of 15 amino acids. Unmatched junction bases numbered 9, after V lost 4 bases and J lost 8 bases. Germline assignment: CDR1 SGHAT and CDR2 FQNNGV. The CDR3 protein is CASSSRGRAGDEQFF. The CDR3 DNA reads as TGTGCCAGCAGCTCCCGCGGGAGGGCCGGCGATGAGCAGTTCTTC.

The chain recombines TRBV27 with TRBJ2-7; tentatively, D is TRBD1 (5 bases). CDR3 length equals 16 residues. Trimming removed 6 bases from V and 2 bases from J, with 20 bases in between. CDR1 and CDR2 from the germline V gene are MNHEY and SMNVEV (reference sequence). CDR3 amino acids: CASSPLLGVGAYEQYF. CDR3 DNA: TGTGCCAGCAGCCCACTCTTAGGGGTTGGCGCCTACGAGCAGTACTTC.

J is TRBJ2-7 and V is TRBV6-5, with D perhaps being TRBD1 or TRBD2 (5 bases each). CDR1 is MNHEY, CDR2 SVGAGI, per germline. The CDR3 totals 13 residues. V dropped 4 bases and J dropped 6 bases, with 13 bases sitting between them. CDR3 in DNA: TGTGCCAGCAGTTTCAAGGACGGGGCCGAGCAGTACTTC. This translates into CASSFKDGAEQYF.

The chain carries TRBV2 and TRBJ2-5, with TRBD1 matching over 11 bases. Unmatched junction bases numbered 1, after V lost 1 base and J lost 0 bases. Germline loops: CDR1 SNHLY, CDR2 FYNNEI. The CDR3 length is 16 residues. The CDR3 DNA sequence: TGTGCCAGCAGTGAAGGGACAGGGGGCTACCAAGAGACCCAGTACTTC. Encoded protein: CASSEGTGGYQETQYF.

In this sample, this clone turned up a few times. This rearrangement joins TRBV18 to TRBJ1-6; weak D call: TRBD1 (6 bases). The CDR3 has 14 amino acids. The germline gives CDR1 KGHSH, CDR2 LQKENI. V was trimmed by 2 bases and J by 10 bases, leaving 12 bases between them. The CDR3: CASSPEGQGSPLHF. As DNA, the CDR3 is TGTGCCAGCTCACCAGAGGGACAAGGGTCACCCCTCCACTTT. Variable domain in full (rest from reference TRBV18 and TRBJ1-6): NAGVMQNPRHLVRRRGQEARLRCSPMKGHSHVYWYRQLPEEGLKFMVYLQKENIIDESGMPKERFSAEFPKEGPSILRIQQVVRGDSAAYFCASSPEGQGSPLHFGNGTRLTVT.

This chain links TRBV7-9 with TRBJ1-5, with 7 bases matching TRBD1. Germline-derived CDR1 and CDR2 are SEHNR and FQNEAQ (reference sequence). The ends lost 3 bases at V and 6 bases at J; junction bases unmatched: 8. The CDR3 extends over 15 amino acids. The CDR3 nucleotides are TGTGCCAGCAGCTTGCCAGGGGGGGAATCTCAGCCCCAGCATTTT. It codes for CASSLPGGESQPQHF.

The rearrangement uses TRBV18 and TRBJ2-1; 11 bases fit TRBD2. The germline V gene encodes CDR1 KGHSH and CDR2 LQKENI. The CDR3 sequence is 17 residues long. Trimming cost V 0 bases and J 5 bases; bases outside gene matches: 6. CDR3: CASSPPLLAGGHNEQFF. The CDR3 nucleotides are TGTGCCAGCTCACCACCCTTGCTAGCGGGAGGTCACAATGAGCAGTTCTTC.

The V gene is TRBV6-4, the J gene TRBJ2-7, with TRBD1 matching 8 bases. The ends lost 6 bases at V and 2 bases at J; junction bases unmatched: 3. This CDR3 comprises 13 residues. Germline assignment: CDR1 MRHNA and CDR2 SNTAGT. The CDR3 reads CASRDREAYEQYF. The CDR3 nucleotides read TGTGCCAGCAGGGACAGGGAGGCCTACGAGCAGTACTTC.

The chain recombines TRBV6-1 with TRBJ2-6; 8 nucleotides match TRBD1. Germline V CDR1 and CDR2: MNHNS, SASEGT. Trimming at V came to 1 base and at J to 1 base, leaving 6 bases not matched to a gene. The CDR3 totals 18 residues. The CDR3 region is CASSEEAGGSSGANVLTF. The CDR3 bases are TGTGCCAGCAGTGAAGAAGCAGGGGGCTCTTCTGGGGCCAACGTCCTGACTTTC.

Only a few counts were recorded for this clone. V gene TRBV23-1 combines with J gene TRBJ2-7, with D hard to call. TRBV23-1 is placed among ORFs of uncertain function. The CDR3 covers 11 residues. The V end lost 8 bases, the J end lost 5 bases, and 10 bases lay between the germline ends. The CDR3: CASQALDEQYF. CDR3 nucleotide sequence: TGCGCCAGCCAGGCGCTTGACGAGCAGTACTTC.